A selection of T cell receptor beta chains follows, all from one sample in a study of T cell changes during pregnancy in multiple sclerosis. The method was immunoSEQ multiplex PCR; TCRdb's version includes in-frame clones alone and lacks a portion of them. Of 50,000 or so clones listed, about 89% are singletons. The source was CD8+ T cells from peripheral blood mononuclear cells, collected after pregnancy. These receptors were collected from a female donor with multiple sclerosis, enrolled in a pregnancy study. The CDR3 runs from the conserved cysteine through the conserved F or W. Each record gives: CDR3 protein, V gene, J gene.

CASSLATDSPDTQYF,TRBV5-6,TRBJ2-3
CAIGLTPGELFF,TRBV10-3,TRBJ2-2
CATSREAEQFF,TRBV15,TRBJ2-1
CASSQGGMSSGGADEQFF,TRBV4-2,TRBJ2-1
CASSLSPGTSGGLLTDTQYF,TRBV4-1,TRBJ2-3
CASSESGQGRAFF,TRBV10-1,TRBJ1-1
CASSPGPAANEKLFF,TRBV4-1,TRBJ1-4
CASSGHAEAYEQYF,TRBV6-1,TRBJ2-7
CASSDRVKETQYF,TRBV2,TRBJ2-5
CASSPTEGLEAFF,TRBV7-9,TRBJ1-1
CSARTQGADTQYF,TRBV29-1,TRBJ2-3
CASSLYRDYEQYF,TRBV27,TRBJ2-7
CASSVEGGMDTQYF,TRBV9,TRBJ2-3
CASSAALANEQFF,TRBV27,TRBJ2-1
CSVEASGGTTDTQYF,TRBV29-1,TRBJ2-3
CASSFGARQHGYTF,TRBV6-5,TRBJ1-2
CATAISYYNSPLHF,TRBV27,TRBJ1-6
CASSLFGSYEQYF,TRBV5-8,TRBJ2-7
CASRTAGSSQPQHF,TRBV19,TRBJ1-5
CASRPPGQGYYEQYF,TRBV10-2,TRBJ2-7
CATSGQTDEQFF,TRBV15,TRBJ2-1
CASSLVGQETQYF,TRBV5-6,TRBJ2-5
CASSLWGDGYTF,TRBV7-9,TRBJ1-2
CASSNRQGALPTDTQYF,TRBV7-6,TRBJ2-3
CASSLGPDVPDSYNEQFF,TRBV5-4,TRBJ2-1
CASSPLKAGALSYEQYF,TRBV27,TRBJ2-7
CASSQGGEAFF,TRBV13,TRBJ1-1
CASSSRLTDTGELFF,TRBV13,TRBJ2-2
CASSEAPQAEQYF,TRBV6-1,TRBJ2-7
CASSIWRGGTDTQYF,TRBV19,TRBJ2-3
CASTQEHRDAEGGYGYTF,TRBV5-1,TRBJ1-2
CASRRGMNTEAFF,TRBV5-1,TRBJ1-1
CASSVAAGGHEQYF,TRBV19,TRBJ2-7
CASRPAVSHREQYF,TRBV5-6,TRBJ2-7
CASSSTGGWDTEAFF,TRBV7-9,TRBJ1-1
CASSYGQGSYEQYF,TRBV6-5,TRBJ2-7
CASGQGVGSSPLHF,TRBV13,TRBJ1-6